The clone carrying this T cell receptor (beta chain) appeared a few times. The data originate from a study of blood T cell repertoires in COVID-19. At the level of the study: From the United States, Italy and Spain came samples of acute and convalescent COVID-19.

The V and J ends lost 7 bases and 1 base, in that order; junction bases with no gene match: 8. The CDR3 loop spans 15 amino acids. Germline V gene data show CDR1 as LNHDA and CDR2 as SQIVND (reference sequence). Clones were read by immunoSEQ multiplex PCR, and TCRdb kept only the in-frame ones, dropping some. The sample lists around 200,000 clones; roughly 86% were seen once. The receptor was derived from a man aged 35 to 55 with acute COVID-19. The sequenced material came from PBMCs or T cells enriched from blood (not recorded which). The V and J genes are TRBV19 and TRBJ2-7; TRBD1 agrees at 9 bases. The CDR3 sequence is CASTPPGQGSYEQYF. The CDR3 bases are TGTGCCAGTACCCCCCCGGGACAGGGATCCTACGAGCAGTACTTC.